Detailed here is one T cell receptor beta chain. Its antigen is unknown. Base qualities are not recorded, but no much larger clone differs from it by a single base. The data were taken from a study of cytomegalovirus exposure and HLA in healthy donors (dated by TCRdb to between 2016 and 2019). In the study overall: An earlier analysis of some 600 of the donors reported approximately 300 Gb of sequence data and 100 million to 120 million unique TCR beta sequences obtained from about 180 million T cells. A later genetic analysis took genome-wide SNP genotypes for about three fifths of the roughly 670 donors and used that subset as a discovery cohort. The number of typed donors differed by locus: about 629-630 for A, B, C, DRB1 and DQB1; 500 to 550 for DQA1; approximately 600 for DPA1; and roughly 450 for DPB1. In the later analysis, no new phenotypic data were used to find candidate immune exposures; instead, reliance was placed on TCR beta sequences and their occurrence across donors. Donor age, sex, ethnicity and CMV serostatus were collected together with the repertoire data. HLA typing included class I and class II loci at four-digit resolution. In a later analysis, previously published TCR beta repertoires from about 640 donors were re-analyzed and high-resolution HLA genotyping was added so that TCR occurrence patterns could be studied. In addition to the first cohort of hundreds of subjects, a separate validation cohort of 130 or so different subjects was used. The T cell repertoires of roughly 660 subjects were profiled by immunosequencing and related to cytomegalovirus serostatus. All discovery cohort repertoires had been generated using a single sequencing platform. An earlier analysis of some 500 of the donors used high-throughput TCR beta sequencing to judge whether each TCR beta V gene segment behaved as functional or pseudogenic. Approximately 310 gigabases of sequencing data and tens of millions of unique TCR sequences were included in an early release covering about 620 HLA-typed donors. High-throughput TCR immunosequencing, statistical association of individual TCRs with disease status, and machine learning were combined to predict cytomegalovirus infection status. The study aimed to test whether signatures of past pathogen exposure could be identified by cataloging public T cell receptors. Among about 400 genotyped donors of the cohort, an average of about 240,000 unique TCR beta nucleotide sequences was sequenced per donor, of which 15% to 20% were non-productive. Of the 398 genotyped donors, 65% to 90% fell in the genetic ancestry cluster associated with self-reported Caucasian donors. Several DR-DQ haplotypes were treated as single units for association and clustering because of strong linkage in the cohort.

The V and J ends are trimmed by 4 bases and 1 base, leaving 13 bases between them. CDR3 length: 15 amino acids, cysteine to phenylalanine. The sequence is cut down to CDR3 DNA, 45 bases in frame from base 1. CDR1 KGHSH and CDR2 LQKENI were looked up in the germline V gene. In total, 500 to 700 healthy bone marrow donors made up the cohort. At the time of sampling, every cohort member was nominally healthy, though immune exposures that went unrecorded were likely present. The donor tested CMV seropositive and was one of the 289 seropositive cohort members. Each donor provided a peripheral blood sample, and peripheral blood mononuclear cells were used for TCR beta sequencing. The Qiagen DNeasy Blood Extraction Kit was used to extract genomic DNA from the blood cell samples. Libraries were built with the immunoSEQ multiplex PCR assay. A mixture of 60 forward primers for TCR Vbeta segments and 13 reverse primers for TCR Jbeta segments was used in the multiplex PCR. The CDR3 region of rearranged TCR beta genes was amplified from genomic DNA with a multiplex PCR assay. On the Illumina HiSeq System, the amplified TCR beta libraries were sequenced as 87-base-pair reads. Per the original workflow: Across the 670 or so repertoires, a later analysis counted around 80 million unique TCR beta chains, roughly 11 million of which were shared by at least two donors. Raw reads were error-corrected and collapsed into unique sequences by a nearest-neighbor algorithm in which closely related sequences were merged to remove PCR and sequencing errors. V, D and J gene segments were assigned by aligning CDR3 sequences to IMGT reference sequences. For a sequence to be retained, a match of at least six nucleotides to both a V gene segment and a J gene segment was required. A rearrangement counted as productive if the CDR3 had no stop codons and remained in frame with V and J, and every other rearrangement counted as non-productive. CDR3 was defined by IMGT convention, running from the second conserved V-encoded cysteine to the conserved J-encoded phenylalanine. Sequences without an unambiguous match to a single V gene segment were excluded from the earlier analysis of about 640 of the donors. In an earlier analysis of more than 500 of the donors, a V segment was called functional when productive rearrangements were above 56.7%, and segregating when the standard deviation between donors exceeded 5%. A statistical classification framework was developed to diagnose cytomegalovirus status using the catalog of TCR beta chain sequences. In a later analysis, TCR nucleotide sequences were compared against IMGT/GENE-DB human TR gene sequences so that V and J genes could be assigned. The TCRdist pipeline was used in a later analysis to assign CDR3 sequences and most-parsimonious VDJ recombination scenarios. In a later analysis, each TCR beta chain was defined by its CDR3 amino acid sequence together with its V-gene family, and reads without a unique V-gene family were excluded. As a way to deal with suspected cross-contamination and a sequencing artifact, a later analysis dropped over 550 nucleotide sequences that were highly shared and had low generation probability. For each public chain, a later analysis derived a clonal expansion index from normalized ranks of inferred template counts within each repertoire. A later analysis computed generation probabilities with a VDJ recombination model fitted to out-of-frame rearrangements, and checked the results against IGoR. Hypergeometric tests were used in a later analysis to score TCR-TCR, TCR-HLA and TCR-CMV co-occurrence, with a repertoire-size bias correction applied to the TCR pairs. In a later analysis, false discovery rates were estimated by permuting HLA or CMV assignments 20 times. In a later analysis, co-occurring TCRs were grouped using DBSCAN, and TCRdist sequence similarity was added for clustering within HLA-allele-positive subsets. Repertoires with fewer than 30,000 or more than 120,000 public chains were left out of co-occurrence clustering, as were five repertoires with anomalous nucleotide sharing. Held by TCRdb, this immuneACCESS table contains in-frame sequences only and omits some clones. Under half of the omission traces to an unresolved V gene where checked; the cause of the rest is unknown. Clonal size and the V and J genes are those of that table, whereas D and trimming came from the DNA. This sample gives around 100,000 clones in total; approximately 77% of them show up just once. Of the sample, roughly 9.3% falls within the top ten clones.

The research as a whole found: In a later analysis, several top co-occurrence clusters were reported to appear linked to parvovirus B19, influenza, CMV and Epstein-Barr virus. An earlier analysis of approximately 570 of the donors showed that most TCR beta V segments appeared in productive rearrangements either about 87% or about 30% of the time, which broadly matched IMGT annotations. Correlated functional status among segregating V segments might be attributable to linkage disequilibrium, but an unknown experimental factor could not be ruled out. Strong co-occurrence of HLA alleles, especially DR and DQ, made assigning TCR associations to individual alleles difficult. In a later analysis, TCR association rates were found to vary across HLA loci, with the most associated TCRs seen for DRB1 alleles and the fewest for HLA-C alleles. In a later analysis, HLA-associated TCR beta chains showed more clonal expansion and lower generation probabilities than non-associated chains that were equally common. Three of the identified cytomegalovirus-associated TCR beta chains were confirmed in vitro to be specific for cytomegalovirus antigens. An association between a missense DCLRE1C variant and V-gene and J-gene trimming of TCR beta chains was found in a later genetic analysis and replicated in an independent cohort. For the cohort, immune exposure information was limited to CMV serostatus. A total of 164 TCR beta chains were listed by the study as associated with cytomegalovirus. While some public TCRs were present in many individuals, most TCR sequences turned up only very rarely across donors. The cohort was sequenced for TCR beta chains only, and without alpha or paired-chain data the features that could be detected were limited. A later genetic analysis reported fewer N-insertions in productive TCRs among donors in an Asian-associated ancestry cluster than the roughly 690-donor mean. Specific HLA alleles were associated with about 17,000 TCR beta sequences at a false discovery rate of 0.05 in a later analysis. A cluster of highly shared sequence variants was judged likely to represent a technical artifact of the sequencing pipeline. Some IMGT-functional V segments, including TRBV6-2 and TRBV6-3, could not be told apart with the 87-base-pair reads, so those segments were excluded. In both the original and validation cohorts, the classifier was reported to diagnose cytomegalovirus status with high specificity and sensitivity. A further reported finding was that TCR beta sequences accurately predicted the HLA-A and HLA-B alleles for most subjects in the first cohort. Most CMV-associated TCR beta chains appeared to be HLA-restricted in a later analysis, and the HLA associations seemed to be driven largely by CMV exposure. Because HLA typing was missing for some donors at each locus, association tests included only the typed subset. The authors suggested that the approach could potentially be extended to other disease states and immunological phenotypes. Sequencing depth was assumed to be roughly uniform across donors in the presence/absence analyses, though that assumption may not hold. Because counts were too low, seventeen rarely observed V segments, including chromosome 9 orphons, were excluded from the earlier analysis of fewer than 650 of the donors.

Sequencing input: PBMCs. This receptor chain uses TRBV18 and TRBJ1-1; the D region possibly corresponds to TRBD1 (6 bases align). This clonotype was obtained from a male donor in good health and CMV-seropositive. The CDR3 protein sequence reads: CASSQNYRENTEAFF. The DNA sequence is given as TGTGCCAGCTCACAGAACTACAGGGAGAACACTGAAGCTTTCTTT.